The 14 T cell receptor beta chains presented below share a single source sample, sequenced in a study of T cell responses to AZD1222 COVID-19 vaccine. Libraries were prepared by immunoSEQ multiplex PCR; TCRdb keeps only in-frame clonotypes and omits some of them. The data contain some 86,000 clones, around 92% of them singletons. The sample was peripheral blood, taken on day 0 of AZD1222 vaccination. These receptors came from an adult in good health.

The V and J genes are TRBV28 and TRBJ2-3, with D possibly being TRBD2 (6 bases). The V gene lost 7 bases and the J gene lost 4 bases, with 12 bases spanning the gap. Germline values: CDR1 MDHEN, CDR2 SYDVKM. The length of the CDR3 is 13 residues. This CDR3 reads CASNREPADTQYF. For the CDR3, the DNA is TGTGCCAGCAACCGGGAGCCCGCAGATACGCAGTATTTT. The whole variable domain, remainder taken from reference TRBV28 and TRBJ2-3, is DVKVTQSSRYLVKRTGEKVFLECVQDMDHENMFWYRQDPGLGLRLIYFSYDVKMKEKGDIPEGYSVSREKKERFSLILESASTNQTSMYLCASNREPADTQYFGPGTRLTVL.

V usage is TRBV18 and J usage is TRBJ1-1; maybe TRBD1 (5 bases). Germline V CDR1 and CDR2: KGHSH, LQKENI. The CDR3 is 17 amino acids. V was clipped by 0 bases and J by 3 bases, with 17 bases between them. DNA of the CDR3: TGTGCCAGCTCACCACCATCCTCGAGAGGAGGGGACACTGAAGCTTTCTTT. This sequence encodes CASSPPSSRGGDTEAFF.

This clone was picked up one time. The rearrangement links TRBV19 to TRBJ2-6, with a tentative D call TRBD2 (5 bases). The ends were cut back, 3 bases at V and 3 bases at J, with 9 bases in the middle. Germline V gene data show CDR1 as LNHDA and CDR2 as SQIVND (reference sequence). CDR3 length equals 15 residues. The DNA of the CDR3 is TGTGCCAGTAGTATTGCGGGTTATGGGGCCAACGTCCTGACTTTC. Protein: CASSIAGYGANVLTF.

The CDR3 protein is CASSLGLAGPNEQFF. DNA of the CDR3: TGCGCCAGCAGCTTGGGACTAGCGGGACCCAATGAGCAGTTCTTC. The J gene is TRBJ2-1, the V gene TRBV5-1; TRBD2 matches at 11 bases. Germline V gives CDR1 SGHRS, CDR2 YFSETQ. V gave up 0 bases and J gave up 6 bases; unmatched junction bases: 2. The CDR3 has 15 residues.

V and J are TRBV19 and TRBJ2-1; D not certain. The CDR3 consists of 14 residues. From germline, CDR1 is LNHDA and CDR2 SQIVND (reference sequence). With 5 bases removed from V and 2 bases from J, the gap between germline ends came to 10 bases. Here the CDR3 reads CASSALDTYNEQFF. In DNA form, the CDR3 reads TGTGCCAGTAGTGCCTTGGATACCTACAATGAGCAGTTCTTC.

This chain joins TRBV5-1 and TRBJ2-3, with D tentatively TRBD2 (6 bases). This CDR3 is built from 14 residues. Looked up from germline, CDR1 is SGHRS and CDR2 is YFSETQ. Deletions cut 7 bases from V and 0 bases from J, with 12 bases between. The CDR3 is CASRMGTSTDTQYF. The CDR3 DNA reads as TGCGCCAGCCGGATGGGGACTAGCACAGATACGCAGTATTTT. Combining the CDR3 with reference TRBV5-1 and TRBJ2-3 gives the whole variable domain KAGVTQTPRYLIKTRGQQVTLSCSPISGHRSVSWYQQTPGQGLQFLFEYFSETQRNKGNFPGRFSGRQFSNSRSEMNVSTLELGDSALYLCASRMGTSTDTQYFGPGTRLTVL.

The J gene is TRBJ1-1, the V gene TRBV5-1; unclear D gene. The CDR3 totals 13 residues. The germline V gene encodes CDR1 SGHRS and CDR2 YFSETQ. The ends were cut back, 5 bases at V and 1 base at J, with 9 bases in the middle. CDR3 nucleotide sequence: TGCGCCAGCAGTTACCACTCGAACACTGAAGCTTTCTTT. The encoded protein is CASSYHSNTEAFF.

The rearrangement uses TRBV7-9 and TRBJ1-1; D is possibly TRBD1 (6 bases). The length of the CDR3 is 14 residues. V lost 4 bases and J 5 bases, leaving 14 bases between the germline ends. CDR1 and CDR2 from the germline V gene are SEHNR and FQNEAQ (reference sequence). The DNA for the CDR3 is TGTGCCAGCAGCTCGAGGGGGGAGGGTACTGAAGCTTTCTTT. It specifies CASSSRGEGTEAFF.

The V gene is TRBV29-1, the J gene TRBJ2-1; 7 positions agree with TRBD2. V was clipped by 7 bases and J by 4 bases; unmatched bases: 10. Germline values: CDR1 SQVTM, CDR2 ANQGSEA. The CDR3 consists of 14 residues. The CDR3 region is CSERVPGGYNEQFF. CDR3 in DNA: TGCAGCGAGAGGGTCCCCGGGGGGTACAATGAGCAGTTCTTC.

The chain is built from TRBV19 and TRBJ1-2, with D possibly being TRBD1 (6 bases). V shed 1 base and J shed 4 bases, with 13 bases lying between them. The CDR3 runs to 15 residues. CDR1 is LNHDA and CDR2 is SQIVND in the germline V gene (reference sequence). For the CDR3, the DNA is TGTGCCAGTAGTATAGTGGGGGCCTTGGTCTATGGCTACACCTTC. Translated: CASSIVGALVYGYTF. Looking up the rest from reference TRBV19 and TRBJ1-2 gives the full variable domain: DGGITQSPKYLFRKEGQNVTLSCEQNLNHDAMYWYRQDPGQGLRLIYYSQIVNDFQKGDIAEGYSVSREKKESFPLTVTSAQKNPTAFYLCASSIVGALVYGYTFGSGTRLTVV.

This clone showed up just once. The chain joins TRBV19 to TRBJ2-7, with D tentatively TRBD2 (6 bases). Between the trimmed V and J ends, which lost 4 bases and 6 bases, there was a span of 19 bases. The CDR3 runs 15 residues. The germline gives CDR1 LNHDA, CDR2 SQIVND (reference sequence). The CDR3 sequence: CASSTRGGRSREQYF. The CDR3 coding sequence is TGTGCCAGTAGTACAAGGGGAGGACGGAGTCGCGAGCAGTACTTC.

The chain joins TRBV10-3 to TRBJ1-2, with unresolved D. Germline lookup yields CDR1 ENHRY and CDR2 SYGVKD. This CDR3 comprises 16 residues. V was cut by 0 bases and J by 7 bases, with 18 bases left in between. CDR3: CAISESPDTPAGGYTF. The CDR3 coding sequence is TGTGCCATCAGTGAGTCGCCCGACACCCCAGCGGGTGGCTACACCTTC.

The J gene is TRBJ2-5, the V gene TRBV30; TRBD1 agrees at 12 bases. J lost 5 bases, V lost 1 base, and 8 bases had no gene match. CDR1 GTSNPN and CDR2 SVGIG come from the germline V gene (reference sequence). The CDR3 contains 16 residues. The DNA of the CDR3 is TGTGCCTGGAGTGCGCCCAGGGACAGGGGGCGTGAGACCCAGTACTTC. This sequence encodes CAWSAPRDRGRETQYF.

The gene calls are TRBV14 and TRBJ2-1, with D possibly matching TRBD2 (7 bases). CDR1 and CDR2 from the germline V gene are SGHDN and FVKESK. CDR3 length: 19 residues. V lost 4 bases and J lost 4, with 26 bases in between. The CDR3 DNA is TGTGCCAGCAGCCCCGGTCGGGGGGCAACGGCTAGCTGGTACAATGAGCAGTTCTTC. This gives the protein CASSPGRGATASWYNEQFF. Looking up the rest from reference TRBV14 and TRBJ2-1 gives the full variable domain: EAGVTQFPSHSVIEKGQTVTLRCDPISGHDNLYWYRRVMGKEIKFLLHFVKESKQDESGMPNNRFLAERTGGTYSTLKVQPAELEDSGVYFCASSPGRGATASWYNEQFFGPGTRLTVL.